This TCR beta chain was sequenced in a study of technical replicates of blood from a few donors. Assay used: immunoSEQ multiplex PCR; TCRdb lists only in-frame clones, some missing. The data show 50,000 to 55,000 clones, around 84% seen once. CDR3 size: 16 residues. Germline V CDR1 and CDR2: LGHNT, FRNRAP. V lost 2 bases to trimming and J lost 7 bases, with 20 bases between them. V and J are TRBV12-5 and TRBJ2-5, with D perhaps TRBD2 (5 bases). This clonotype was obtained from a human donor in good health. Some clones in this sample may be carry-over from other donors' samples. Sequenced sample: PBMCs. CDR3: CASGLTQTFGEGTQYF. In nucleotides, the CDR3 is TGTGCTAGTGGTTTGACGCAGACATTCGGGGAAGGGACCCAGTACTTC.